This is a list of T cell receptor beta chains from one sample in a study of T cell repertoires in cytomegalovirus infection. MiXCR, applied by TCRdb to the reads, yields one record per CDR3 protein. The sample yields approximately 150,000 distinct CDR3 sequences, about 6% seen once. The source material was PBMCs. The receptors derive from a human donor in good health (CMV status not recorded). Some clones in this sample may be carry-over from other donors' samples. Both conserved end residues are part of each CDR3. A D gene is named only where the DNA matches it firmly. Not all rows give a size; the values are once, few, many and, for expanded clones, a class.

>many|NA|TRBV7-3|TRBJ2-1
TGTGCCAGCAGCTTAAACGCCGGGGCAGGGGTCCATGAGCAGTTCTTC
CASSLNAGAGVHEQFF
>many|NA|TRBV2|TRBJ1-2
TGTGCCAGCAGCGTAGGGCAGGACTATGGCTACACCTTC
CASSVGQDYGYTF
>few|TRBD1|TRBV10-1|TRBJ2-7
TGCGCCAGCAGCGGGGACAGGGGTTTCGCGCAGTACTTC
CASSGDRGFAQYF
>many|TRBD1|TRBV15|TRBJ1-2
TGTGCCACCAGGGGACAGGAATATGGCTACACCTTC
CATRGQEYGYTF
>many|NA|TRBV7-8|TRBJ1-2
TGTGCCAGCAGCCGAACCGACAGCCTCTATGGCTACACCTTC
CASSRTDSLYGYTF
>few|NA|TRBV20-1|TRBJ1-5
TGCAGTGCTAGAAGGTTTTCGGGGCAGCCCCAGCATTTT
CSARRFSGQPQHF
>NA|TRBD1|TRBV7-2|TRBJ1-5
TGTGCCAGCAGCTTAGATCAGGGGGGCAATCAGCCCCAGCATTTT
CASSLDQGGNQPQHF
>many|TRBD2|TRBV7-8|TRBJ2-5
TGTGCCAGCAGCTTCGGGACTAGCGGGGGACAGACCCAGTACTTC
CASSFGTSGGQTQYF
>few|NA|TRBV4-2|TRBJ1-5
TGTGCCAGCAGCCAATTGGGAGTAGATCAGCCCCAGCATTTT
CASSQLGVDQPQHF
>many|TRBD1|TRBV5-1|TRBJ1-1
TGCGCCAGCAGCCCCGGACAGGGATCCGTCGGGGAAGCTTTCTTT
CASSPGQGSVGEAFF
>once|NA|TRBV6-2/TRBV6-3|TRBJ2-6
TGTGCCAGCAGACCTACCAACTCTGGGGCCAACGTCCTGACTTTC
CASRPTNSGANVLTF
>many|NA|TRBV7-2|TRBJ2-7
TGTGCCAGCAGCAAACGGGCAGGGGCCTACGAGCAGTACTTC
CASSKRAGAYEQYF
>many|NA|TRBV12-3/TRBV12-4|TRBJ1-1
TGTGCCAGCAGCCTCAGGGTGCAGGTTGAAGCTTTCTTT
CASSLRVQVEAFF
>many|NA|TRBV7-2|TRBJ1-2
TGTGCCAGCAGCCCGCGACAGGTTGGGGGCTACACCTTC
CASSPRQVGGYTF
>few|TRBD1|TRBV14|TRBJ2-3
TGTGCCAGCAGCCAAGTGGGCAGGGGGGATACGCAGTATTTT
CASSQVGRGDTQYF
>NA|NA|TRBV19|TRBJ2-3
TGTGCCAGTAACAACAACAATGGGGCGGCAGATACGCAGTATTTT
CASNNNNGAADTQYF
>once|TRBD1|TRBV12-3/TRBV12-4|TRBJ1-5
TGTGCCAGCAGTCCTCACAGGGGTAATCAGCCCCAGCATTTT
CASSPHRGNQPQHF
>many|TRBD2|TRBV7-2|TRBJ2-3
TGTGCCAGCAGCCAGACACTAGCGGGAGCAGATACGCAGTATTTT
CASSQTLAGADTQYF
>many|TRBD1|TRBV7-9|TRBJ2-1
TGTGCCAGCAGCAGACAGGGAGACTCCTACAATGAGCAGTTCTTC
CASSRQGDSYNEQFF